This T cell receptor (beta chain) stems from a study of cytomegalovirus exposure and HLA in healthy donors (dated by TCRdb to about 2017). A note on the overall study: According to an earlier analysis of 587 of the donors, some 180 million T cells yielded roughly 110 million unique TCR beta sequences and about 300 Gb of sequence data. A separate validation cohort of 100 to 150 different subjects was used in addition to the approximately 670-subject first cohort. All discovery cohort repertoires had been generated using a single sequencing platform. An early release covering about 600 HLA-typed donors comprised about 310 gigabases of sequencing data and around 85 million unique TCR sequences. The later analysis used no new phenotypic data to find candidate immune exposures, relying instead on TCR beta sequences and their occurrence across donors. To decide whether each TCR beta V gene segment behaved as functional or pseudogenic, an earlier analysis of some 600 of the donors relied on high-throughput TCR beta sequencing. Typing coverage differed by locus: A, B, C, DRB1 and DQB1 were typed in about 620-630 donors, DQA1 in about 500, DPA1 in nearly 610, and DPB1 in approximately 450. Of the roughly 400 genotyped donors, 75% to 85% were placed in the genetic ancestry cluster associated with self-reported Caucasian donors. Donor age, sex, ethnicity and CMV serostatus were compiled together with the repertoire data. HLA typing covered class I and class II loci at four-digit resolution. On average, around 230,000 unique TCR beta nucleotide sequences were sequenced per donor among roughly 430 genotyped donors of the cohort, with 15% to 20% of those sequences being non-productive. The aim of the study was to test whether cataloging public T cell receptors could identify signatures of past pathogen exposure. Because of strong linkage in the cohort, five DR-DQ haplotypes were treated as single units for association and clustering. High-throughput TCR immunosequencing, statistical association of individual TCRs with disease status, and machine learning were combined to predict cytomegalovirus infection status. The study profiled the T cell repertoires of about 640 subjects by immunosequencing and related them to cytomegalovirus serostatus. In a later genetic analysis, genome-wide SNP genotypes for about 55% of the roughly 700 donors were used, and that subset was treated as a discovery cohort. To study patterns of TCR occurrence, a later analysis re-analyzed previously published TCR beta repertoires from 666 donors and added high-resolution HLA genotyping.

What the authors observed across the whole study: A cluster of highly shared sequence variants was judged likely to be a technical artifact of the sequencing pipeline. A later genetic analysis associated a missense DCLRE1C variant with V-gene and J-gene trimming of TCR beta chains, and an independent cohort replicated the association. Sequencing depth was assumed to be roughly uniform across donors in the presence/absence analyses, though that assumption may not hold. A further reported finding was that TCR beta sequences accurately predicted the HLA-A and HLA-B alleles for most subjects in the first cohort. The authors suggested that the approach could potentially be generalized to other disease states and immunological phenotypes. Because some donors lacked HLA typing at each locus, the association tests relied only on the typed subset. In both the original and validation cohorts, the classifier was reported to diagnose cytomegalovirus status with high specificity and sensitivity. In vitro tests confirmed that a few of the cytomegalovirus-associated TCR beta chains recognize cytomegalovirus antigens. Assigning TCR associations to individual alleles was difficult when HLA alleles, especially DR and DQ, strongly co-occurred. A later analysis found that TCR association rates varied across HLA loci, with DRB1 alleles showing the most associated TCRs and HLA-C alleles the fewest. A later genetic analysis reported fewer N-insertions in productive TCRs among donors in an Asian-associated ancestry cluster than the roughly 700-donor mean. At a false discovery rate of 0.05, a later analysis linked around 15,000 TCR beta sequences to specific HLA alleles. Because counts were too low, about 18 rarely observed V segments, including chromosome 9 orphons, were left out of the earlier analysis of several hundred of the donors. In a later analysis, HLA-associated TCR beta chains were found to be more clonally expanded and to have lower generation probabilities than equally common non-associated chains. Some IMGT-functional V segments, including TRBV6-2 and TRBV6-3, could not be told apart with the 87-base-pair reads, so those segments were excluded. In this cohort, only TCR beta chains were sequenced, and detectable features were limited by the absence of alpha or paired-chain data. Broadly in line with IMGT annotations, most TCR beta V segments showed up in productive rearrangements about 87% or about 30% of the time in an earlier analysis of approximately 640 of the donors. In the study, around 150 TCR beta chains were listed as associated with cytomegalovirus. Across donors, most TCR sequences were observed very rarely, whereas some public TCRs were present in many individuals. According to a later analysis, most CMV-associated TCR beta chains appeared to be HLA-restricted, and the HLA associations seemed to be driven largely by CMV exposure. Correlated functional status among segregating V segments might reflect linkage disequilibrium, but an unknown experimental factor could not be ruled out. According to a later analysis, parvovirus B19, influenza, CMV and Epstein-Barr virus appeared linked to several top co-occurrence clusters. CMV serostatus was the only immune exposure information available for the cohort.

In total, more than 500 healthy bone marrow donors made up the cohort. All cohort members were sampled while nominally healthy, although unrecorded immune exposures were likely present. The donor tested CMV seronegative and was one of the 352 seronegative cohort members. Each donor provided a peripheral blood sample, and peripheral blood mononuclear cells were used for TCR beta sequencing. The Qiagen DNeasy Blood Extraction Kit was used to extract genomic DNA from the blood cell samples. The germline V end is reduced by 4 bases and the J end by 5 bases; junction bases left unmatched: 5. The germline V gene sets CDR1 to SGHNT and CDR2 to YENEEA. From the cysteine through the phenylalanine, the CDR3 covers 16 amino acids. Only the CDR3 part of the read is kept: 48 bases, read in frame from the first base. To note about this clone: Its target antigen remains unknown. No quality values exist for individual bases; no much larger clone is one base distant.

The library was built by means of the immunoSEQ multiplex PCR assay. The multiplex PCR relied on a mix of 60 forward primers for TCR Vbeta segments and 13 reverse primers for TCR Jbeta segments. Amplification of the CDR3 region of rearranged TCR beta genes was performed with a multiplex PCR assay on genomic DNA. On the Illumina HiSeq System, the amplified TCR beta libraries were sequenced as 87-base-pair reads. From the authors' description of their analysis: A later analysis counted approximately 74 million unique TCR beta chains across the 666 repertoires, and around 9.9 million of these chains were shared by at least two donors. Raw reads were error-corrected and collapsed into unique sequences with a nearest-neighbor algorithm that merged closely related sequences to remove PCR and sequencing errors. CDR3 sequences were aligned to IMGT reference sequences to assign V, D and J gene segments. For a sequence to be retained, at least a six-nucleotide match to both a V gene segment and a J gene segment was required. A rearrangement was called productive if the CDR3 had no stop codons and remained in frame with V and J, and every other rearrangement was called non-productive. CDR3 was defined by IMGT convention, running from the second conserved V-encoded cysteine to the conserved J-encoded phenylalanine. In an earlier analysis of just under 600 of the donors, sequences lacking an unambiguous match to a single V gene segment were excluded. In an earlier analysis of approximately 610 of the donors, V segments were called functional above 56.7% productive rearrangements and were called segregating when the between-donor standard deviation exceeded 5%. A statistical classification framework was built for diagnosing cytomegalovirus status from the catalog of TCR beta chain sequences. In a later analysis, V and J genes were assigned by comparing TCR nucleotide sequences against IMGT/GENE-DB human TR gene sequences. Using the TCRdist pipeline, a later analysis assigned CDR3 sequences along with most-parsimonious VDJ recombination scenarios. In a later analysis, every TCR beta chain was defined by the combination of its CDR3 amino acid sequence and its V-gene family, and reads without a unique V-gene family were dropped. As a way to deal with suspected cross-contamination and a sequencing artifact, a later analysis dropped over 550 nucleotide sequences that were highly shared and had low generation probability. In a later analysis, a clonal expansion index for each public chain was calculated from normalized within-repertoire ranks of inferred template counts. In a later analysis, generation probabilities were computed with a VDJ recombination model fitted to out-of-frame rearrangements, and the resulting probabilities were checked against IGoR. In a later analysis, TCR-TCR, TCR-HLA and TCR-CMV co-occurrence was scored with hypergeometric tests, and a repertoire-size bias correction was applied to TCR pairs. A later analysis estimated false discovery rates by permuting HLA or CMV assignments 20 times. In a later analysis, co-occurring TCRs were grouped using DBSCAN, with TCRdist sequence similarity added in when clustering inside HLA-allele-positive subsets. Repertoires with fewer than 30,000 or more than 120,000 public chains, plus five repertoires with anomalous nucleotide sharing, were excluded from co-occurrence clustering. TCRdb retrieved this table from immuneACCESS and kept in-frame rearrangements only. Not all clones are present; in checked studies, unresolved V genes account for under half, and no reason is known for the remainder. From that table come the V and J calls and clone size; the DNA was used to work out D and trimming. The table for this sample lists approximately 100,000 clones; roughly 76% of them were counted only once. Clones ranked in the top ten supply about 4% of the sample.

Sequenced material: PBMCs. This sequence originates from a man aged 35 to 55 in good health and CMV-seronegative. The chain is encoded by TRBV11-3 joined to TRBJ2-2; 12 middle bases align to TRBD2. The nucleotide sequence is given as TGTGCCAGCAGCTCCGGACTAGCGGGGATGACCGGGGAGCTGTTTTTT. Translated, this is CASSSGLAGMTGELFF.